This T cell receptor beta chain originates from a study of blood T cell repertoires in COVID-19. The overall study: Acute and convalescent COVID-19 samples came from the United States, Italy and Spain. The analysed material was cDNA or gDNA that came from T cells, B-cell-depleted T cells, or PBMCs.

In the original processing: The authors estimated nucleated cell counts from reference gene primer amplification. Libraries were prepared by immunoSEQ multiplex PCR; TCRdb keeps only in-frame clonotypes and omits some of them. V and J calls and clone size are given by that table; D and trimming were obtained from the DNA. Of 75,000 to 95,000 clones listed, about four fifths were seen once; the top ten hold approximately 6.5%. The germline V gene encodes CDR1 SGHTA and CDR2 FQGTGA. This CDR3 contains 13 residues. V dropped 0 bases and J dropped 2 bases, with 4 bases sitting between them. V and J are TRBV7-3 and TRBJ2-5; no reliable D call. This sequence was found in a man aged 60-69 years with acute or convalescent COVID-19. The sample taken for sequencing was peripheral blood. Here the CDR3 reads CASSLTTQETQYF. The CDR3 DNA follows: TGTGCCAGCAGCTTAACGACACAAGAGACCCAGTACTTC.